These T cell receptor beta chains were read from a single sample in a study of T-cell reconstitution after alpha-beta-depleted transplantation in children. TCRdb redid the calling of the PCR reads with MiXCR, one entry per CDR3 protein. The data contain approximately 590,000 distinct CDR3 sequences, approximately 10% of them singletons. The sample was PBMCs from the stem cell graft donor, taken from the stem cell graft. All receptors come from a human donor who donated a stem cell graft to a child with acute myeloid leukemia. Each CDR3 is given with its conserved first and last residue. Each record gives: clone size, V gene, J gene, D gene, CDR3 protein, CDR3 DNA. A D gene is named only where the DNA matches it firmly. Clone size is not always given. Where it is, it says once, few, many or a class for expanded clones.

size: NA
V: TRBV10-3
J: TRBJ2-3
D: TRBD2
CDR3: CAISEKRESDTQYF
DNA: TGTGCCATCAGTGAGAAGCGGGAATCAGATACGCAGTATTTT

size: NA
V: TRBV12-3/TRBV12-4
J: TRBJ2-2
D: NA
CDR3: CASSPVVRGGELFF
DNA: TGTGCCAGCAGTCCCGTCGTCCGTGGCGGGGAGCTGTTTTTT

size: NA
V: TRBV6-2/TRBV6-3
J: TRBJ1-5
D: NA
CDR3: CASRASYSNQPQHF
DNA: TGTGCCAGCAGGGCTTCGTATAGCAATCAGCCCCAGCATTTT

size: few
V: TRBV10-3
J: TRBJ2-2
D: NA
CDR3: CGMGRFTGELFF
DNA: TGTGGGATGGGACGGTTCACCGGGGAGCTGTTTTTT

size: many
V: TRBV12-3/TRBV12-4
J: TRBJ1-1
D: NA
CDR3: CASSFRTENTEAFF
DNA: TGTGCCAGCAGTTTCAGGACGGAGAACACTGAAGCTTTCTTT

size: many
V: TRBV7-9
J: TRBJ2-3
D: TRBD2
CDR3: CASSQTSGRADTQYF
DNA: TGTGCCAGCAGCCAAACTAGCGGGAGGGCAGATACGCAGTATTTT

size: few
V: TRBV29-1
J: TRBJ1-4
D: NA
CDR3: CSVRGPRLNEKLFF
DNA: TGCAGCGTCCGGGGACCGCGGTTAAATGAAAAACTGTTTTTT

size: NA
V: TRBV20-1
J: TRBJ1-1
D: TRBD1
CDR3: CSAPDRVLANTEAFF
DNA: TGCAGTGCTCCGGACAGGGTGTTAGCAAACACTGAAGCTTTCTTT

size: NA
V: TRBV7-2
J: TRBJ2-2
D: TRBD2
CDR3: CASSLHRTSGNTGELFF
DNA: TGTGCCAGCAGCTTACACAGGACTAGCGGAAACACCGGGGAGCTGTTTTTT

size: NA
V: TRBV13
J: TRBJ1-2
D: TRBD1
CDR3: CASSPRGDRSNYGYTF
DNA: TGTGCCAGCAGCCCAAGGGGGGACAGATCTAACTATGGCTACACCTTC

size: NA
V: TRBV6-2/TRBV6-3
J: TRBJ1-1
D: TRBD1
CDR3: CASSLTGKWSTEAFF
DNA: TGTGCCAGCAGCCTGACAGGGAAATGGAGCACTGAAGCTTTCTTT

size: NA
V: TRBV7-2
J: TRBJ2-2
D: NA
CDR3: CASKLSGGESTGELFF
DNA: TGTGCCAGCAAACTTAGCGGTGGGGAGAGCACCGGGGAGCTGTTTTTT

size: few
V: TRBV7-9
J: TRBJ2-1
D: NA
CDR3: CASSSSGTRRREQFF
DNA: TGTGCCAGCAGCTCCTCCGGGACCCGGAGGCGGGAGCAGTTCTTC

size: many
V: TRBV30
J: TRBJ1-1
D: NA
CDR3: CAWATQAVNTEAFF
DNA: TGTGCCTGGGCGACTCAGGCGGTGAACACTGAAGCTTTCTTT

size: few
V: TRBV12-3/TRBV12-4
J: TRBJ1-2
D: NA
CDR3: CASSLRTKVDYGYTF
DNA: TGTGCCAGCAGTTTAAGGACGAAAGTCGACTATGGCTACACCTTC

size: NA
V: TRBV4-2
J: TRBJ2-3
D: NA
CDR3: CASSLALSGSTDTQYF
DNA: TGTGCCAGCAGCCTGGCCCTTAGCGGTAGTACAGATACGCAGTATTTT

size: NA
V: TRBV5-5
J: TRBJ2-7
D: TRBD2
CDR3: CASSLRTSAHEQYF
DNA: TGTGCCAGCAGCCTTAGGACTAGCGCTCACGAGCAGTACTTC

size: many
V: TRBV4-2
J: TRBJ2-7
D: NA
CDR3: CASSQDPGTSFSYEQYF
DNA: TGTGCCAGCAGCCAAGACCCCGGGACTTCCTTTTCCTACGAGCAGTACTTC

size: few
V: TRBV5-4
J: TRBJ2-1
D: TRBD2
CDR3: CASSLGVAGGEYNEQFF
DNA: TGTGCCAGCAGCCTGGGCGTAGCGGGAGGGGAGTACAATGAGCAGTTCTTC

size: few
V: TRBV4-2
J: TRBJ2-3
D: NA
CDR3: CASSQEQDTQYF
DNA: TGTGCCAGCAGCCAAGAGCAAGATACGCAGTATTTT

size: many
V: TRBV7-9
J: TRBJ2-1
D: NA
CDR3: CASSLVRGQNEQFF
DNA: TGTGCCAGCAGCTTAGTTCGGGGTCAGAATGAGCAGTTCTTC

size: many
V: TRBV28
J: TRBJ1-2
D: TRBD1
CDR3: CASSQDRANYGYTF
DNA: TGTGCCAGCAGCCAGGACAGGGCAAACTATGGCTACACCTTC

size: NA
V: TRBV20-1
J: TRBJ1-5
D: TRBD1
CDR3: CSARVGQNNQPQHF
DNA: TGCAGTGCTAGAGTGGGACAGAACAATCAGCCCCAGCATTTT

size: few
V: TRBV18
J: TRBJ2-7
D: TRBD2
CDR3: CASSPQAGAPEQYF
DNA: TGTGCCAGCTCACCACAGGCGGGAGCCCCCGAGCAGTACTTC

size: many
V: TRBV7-2
J: TRBJ2-1
D: NA
CDR3: CASSLGDYNEQFF
DNA: TGTGCCAGCAGCTTAGGGGACTACAATGAGCAGTTCTTC

size: many
V: TRBV4-2
J: TRBJ2-1
D: NA
CDR3: CASSQVEGHNEQFF
DNA: TGTGCCAGCAGCCAAGTGGAGGGACACAATGAGCAGTTCTTC